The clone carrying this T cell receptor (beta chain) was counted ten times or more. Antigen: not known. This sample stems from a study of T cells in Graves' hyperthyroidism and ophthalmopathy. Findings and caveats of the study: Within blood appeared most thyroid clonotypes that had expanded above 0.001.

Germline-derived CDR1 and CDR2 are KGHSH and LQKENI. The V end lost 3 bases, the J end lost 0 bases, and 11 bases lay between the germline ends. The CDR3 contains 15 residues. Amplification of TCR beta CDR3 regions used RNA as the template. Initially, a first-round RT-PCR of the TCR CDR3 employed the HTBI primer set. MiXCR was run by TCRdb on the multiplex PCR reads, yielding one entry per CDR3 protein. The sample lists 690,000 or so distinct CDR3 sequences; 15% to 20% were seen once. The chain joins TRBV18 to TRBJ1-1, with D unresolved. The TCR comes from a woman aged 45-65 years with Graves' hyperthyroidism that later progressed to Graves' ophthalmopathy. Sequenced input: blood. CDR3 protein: CASSPTYGVNTEAFF. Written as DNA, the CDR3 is TGTGCCAGCTCACCGACCTATGGGGTGAACACTGAAGCTTTCTTT.